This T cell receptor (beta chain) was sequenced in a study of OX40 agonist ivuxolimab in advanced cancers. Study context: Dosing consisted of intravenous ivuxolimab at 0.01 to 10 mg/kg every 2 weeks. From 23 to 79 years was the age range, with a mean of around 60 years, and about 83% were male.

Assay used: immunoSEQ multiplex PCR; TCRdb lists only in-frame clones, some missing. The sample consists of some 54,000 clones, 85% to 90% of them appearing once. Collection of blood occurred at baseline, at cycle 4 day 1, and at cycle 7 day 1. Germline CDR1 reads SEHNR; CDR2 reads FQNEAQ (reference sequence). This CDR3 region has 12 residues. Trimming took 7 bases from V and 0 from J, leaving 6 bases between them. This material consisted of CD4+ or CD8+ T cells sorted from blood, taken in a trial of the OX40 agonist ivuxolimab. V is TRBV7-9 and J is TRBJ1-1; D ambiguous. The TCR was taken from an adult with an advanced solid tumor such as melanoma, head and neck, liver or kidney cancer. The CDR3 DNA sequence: TGTGCCAGCACCCTTATGAACACTGAAGCTTTCTTT. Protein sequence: CASTLMNTEAFF.